The sequence of this T cell receptor beta chain was determined in a study of cytomegalovirus exposure and HLA in healthy donors. About the research overall: There were 117 million unique TCR beta sequences, drawn from about 179 million T cells, in an earlier analysis.

This PCR relied on a set of 60 Vbeta primers and 13 Jbeta primers. Some clones are missing from TCRdb's copy, which holds only in-frame ones; the method was immunoSEQ multiplex PCR. This sample has roughly 130,000 clones, with about 86% found just once. V was shortened by 0 bases and J by 1 base, with 9 bases between the two germline ends. Germline lookup yields CDR1 LGHNA and CDR2 YSLEER. CDR3 size: 15 residues. In regard to this clone: Antigen unknown.

Study observations and caveats: The majority of TCR sequences were rare, yet some public TCRs appeared in many donors. Reports described diagnosis of cytomegalovirus status by the classifier as highly specific and sensitive.

What was sequenced was PBMCs. The chain joins TRBV4-3 to TRBJ1-1; maybe TRBD1 (5 bases). The receptor's source is a man between 18 and 29 years old in good health and CMV-seronegative. CDR3 region: CASSQDGGENTEAFF. The DNA of the CDR3 is TGCGCCAGCAGCCAAGATGGAGGGGAGAACACTGAAGCTTTCTTT.